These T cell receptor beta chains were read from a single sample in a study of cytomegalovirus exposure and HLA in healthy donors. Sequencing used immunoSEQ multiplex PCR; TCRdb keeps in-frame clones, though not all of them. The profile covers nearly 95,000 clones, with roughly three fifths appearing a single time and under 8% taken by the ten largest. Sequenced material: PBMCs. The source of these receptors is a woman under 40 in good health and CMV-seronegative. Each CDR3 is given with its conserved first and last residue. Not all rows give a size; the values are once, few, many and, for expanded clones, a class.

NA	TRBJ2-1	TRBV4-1	CASSQRQGYYNEQLF
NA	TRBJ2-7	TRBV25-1	CASSGGSSYEQYF
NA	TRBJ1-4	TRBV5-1	CASSFRGGADEKLFF
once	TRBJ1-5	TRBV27	CASSLKGSNQPQHF
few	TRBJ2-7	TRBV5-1	CASSPGILAGGEQYF
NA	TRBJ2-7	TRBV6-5	CASSYRSGTGIYEQYF
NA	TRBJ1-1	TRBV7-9	CASSPRGPSMNTEAFF
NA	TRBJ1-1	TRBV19	CASSIAARRDRGRRAFF
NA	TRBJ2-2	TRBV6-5	CASLIVGKVTGELFF
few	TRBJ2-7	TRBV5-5	CASSTAGLAPYEQYF
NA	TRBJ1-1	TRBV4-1	CASSQAAVRGLNTEAFF
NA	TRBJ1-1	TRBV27	CASSLLGSNTEAFF
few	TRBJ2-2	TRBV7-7	CASSLGLAGTGELFF
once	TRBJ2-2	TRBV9	CASSGRLADNTGELFF
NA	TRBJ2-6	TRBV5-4	CASSFGTGGTWSGANVLTF
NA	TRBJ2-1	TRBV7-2	CASSLALLAGDGNEQFF
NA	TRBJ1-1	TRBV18	CASSPGQGMNTEAFF
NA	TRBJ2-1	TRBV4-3	CASSQFSGRDYNEQFF
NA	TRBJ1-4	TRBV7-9	CASHLRDGSEKLFF
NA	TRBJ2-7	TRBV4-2	CASSQDDRTYEQYF
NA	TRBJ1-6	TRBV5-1	CASSLQQGNFNSPLHF
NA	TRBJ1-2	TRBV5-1	CASSLQQDDYGYTF
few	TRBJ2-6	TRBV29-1	CSVEAGSGANVLTF
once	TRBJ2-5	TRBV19	CASSIEGSSGETQYF
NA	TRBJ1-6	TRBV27	CASSLSEGVYNSPLHF
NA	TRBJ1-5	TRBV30	CAWSVPGGGLGGQPQHF
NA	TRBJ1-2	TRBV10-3	CAISERNGQGGYGYTF
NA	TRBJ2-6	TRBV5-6	CASSLQGTRGANVLTF
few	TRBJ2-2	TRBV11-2	CASTLETPNTGELFF
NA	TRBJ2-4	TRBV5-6	CASSGGLNIQYF
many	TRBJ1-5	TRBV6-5	CASSSGQQPQHF
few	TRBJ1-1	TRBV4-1	CASSQGGQGGTEAFF
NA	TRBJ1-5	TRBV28	CASSSDREGGQPQHF
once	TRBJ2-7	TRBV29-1	CSVQGQEVYEQYF
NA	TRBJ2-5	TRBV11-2	CASSRGQGAKETQYF
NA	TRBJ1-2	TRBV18	CASSPLQLLTNYGYTF
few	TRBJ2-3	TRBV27	CASRFASGSLDTQYF
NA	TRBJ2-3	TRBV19	CASSIGGFGTDTQYF
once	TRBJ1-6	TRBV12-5	CASGLVRDSPLHF
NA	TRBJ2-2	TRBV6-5	CASSYAGVHGELFF
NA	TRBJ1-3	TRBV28	CASREAGSGNTIYF
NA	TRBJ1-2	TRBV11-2	CASSLVGGGYTF
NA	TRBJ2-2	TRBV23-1	CARGGAVTGELFF
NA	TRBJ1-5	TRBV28	CASSYRGAQHF
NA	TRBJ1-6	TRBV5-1	CASSRSGIDNSPLHF
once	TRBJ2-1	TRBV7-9	CASSFNPLAGEYNEQFF
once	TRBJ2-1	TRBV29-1	CSVEEGDRGSKSYNEQFF
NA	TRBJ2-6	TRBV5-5	CASSLGGPGANVLTF
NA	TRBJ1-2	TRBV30	CAWSDGSGNRQGYTF
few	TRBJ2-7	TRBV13	CASSLGLNPYEQYF
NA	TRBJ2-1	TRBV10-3	CAISQRGAGSYNEQFF
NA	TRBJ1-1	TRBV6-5	CASSYGSGGTNTEAFF
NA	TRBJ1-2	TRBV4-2	CASSQTVFYGYTF
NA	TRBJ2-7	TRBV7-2	CASSLSGTPTYEQYF